This T cell receptor beta chain was captured in a study of blood T cell repertoires in COVID-19. Study summary: Sites in the United States, Italy and Spain provided acute and convalescent COVID-19 samples. PBMCs, B-cell-depleted T cells, or T cells were the source of the cDNA or gDNA that made up the material.

CDR1 and CDR2 (germline): SGHNT, YENEEA. Trimming left V 1 base short and J 3 bases short, with 3 bases between. The CDR3 runs to 12 residues. Those enrolled in Seattle joined during active infection and were followed longitudinally afterward. Original handling: It was from reference gene primer amplification that nucleated cell counts were estimated. Assay: immunoSEQ multiplex PCR; the TCRdb copy retains only in-frame clones and omits some. That table furnishes V, J and clone size, whereas the DNA furnished D and trimming. The sample gives 140,000 to 150,000 clones, 80% to 90% of which show up once; 8% is in the top ten. This clone has just one count.

The chain employs TRBV11-3 and TRBJ2-5; D gene uncertain. The sample consisted of peripheral blood. The source is a woman in her sixties or seventies with COVID-19, enrolled during active disease. This chain's CDR3 is CASSLGEETQYF. The CDR3 nucleotides are TGTGCCAGCAGCTTAGGAGAAGAGACCCAGTACTTC.